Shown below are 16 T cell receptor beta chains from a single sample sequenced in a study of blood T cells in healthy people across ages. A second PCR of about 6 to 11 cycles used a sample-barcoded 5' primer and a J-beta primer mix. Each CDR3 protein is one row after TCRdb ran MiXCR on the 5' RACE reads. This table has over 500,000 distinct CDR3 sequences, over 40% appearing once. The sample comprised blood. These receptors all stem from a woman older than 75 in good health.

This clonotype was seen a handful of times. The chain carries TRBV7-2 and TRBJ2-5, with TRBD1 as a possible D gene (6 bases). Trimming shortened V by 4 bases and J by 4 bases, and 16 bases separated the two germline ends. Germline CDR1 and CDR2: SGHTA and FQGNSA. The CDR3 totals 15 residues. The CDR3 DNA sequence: TGTGCCAGCAGCTGGTACAGGGATTCGGGAGAGACCCAGTACTTC. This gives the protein CASSWYRDSGETQYF.

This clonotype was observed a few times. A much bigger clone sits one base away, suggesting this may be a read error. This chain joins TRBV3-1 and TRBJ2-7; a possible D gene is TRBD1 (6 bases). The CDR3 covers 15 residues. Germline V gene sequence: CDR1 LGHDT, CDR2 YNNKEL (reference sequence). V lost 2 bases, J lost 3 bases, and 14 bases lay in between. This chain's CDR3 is CASSQTDRLIYEQYF. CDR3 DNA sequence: TGTGCCAGCAGCCAAACGGACAGACTAATCTACGAGCAGTACTTC.

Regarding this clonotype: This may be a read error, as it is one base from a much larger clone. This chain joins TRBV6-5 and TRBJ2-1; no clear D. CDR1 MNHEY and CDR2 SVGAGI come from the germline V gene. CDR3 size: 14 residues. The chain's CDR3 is CASSDSGSNNEQFF. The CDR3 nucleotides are TGTGCCAGCAGTGACTCGGGCAGTAACAATGAGCAGTTCTTC.

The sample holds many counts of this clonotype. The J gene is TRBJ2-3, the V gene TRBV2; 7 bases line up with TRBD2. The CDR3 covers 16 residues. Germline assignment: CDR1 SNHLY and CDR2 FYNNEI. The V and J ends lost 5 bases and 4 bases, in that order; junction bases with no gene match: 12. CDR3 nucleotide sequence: TGTGCCAGCAGTCCCAACCCCCCACTAGCGTCAGATACGCAGTATTTT. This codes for CASSPNPPLASDTQYF.

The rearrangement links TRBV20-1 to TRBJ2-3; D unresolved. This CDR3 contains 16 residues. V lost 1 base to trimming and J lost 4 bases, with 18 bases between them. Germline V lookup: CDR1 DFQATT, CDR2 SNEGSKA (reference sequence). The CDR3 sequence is CSARGTSGFGADTQYF. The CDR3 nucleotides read TGCAGTGCTAGAGGAACCTCCGGGTTTGGCGCAGATACGCAGTATTTT.

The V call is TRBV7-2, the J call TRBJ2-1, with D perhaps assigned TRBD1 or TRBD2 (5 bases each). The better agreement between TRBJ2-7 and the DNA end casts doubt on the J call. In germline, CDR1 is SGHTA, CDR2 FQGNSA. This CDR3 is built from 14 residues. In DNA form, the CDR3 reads TGTGCCAGCAGCCCCGGGGCTATACACAATGAGCAGTACTTC. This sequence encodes CASSPGAIHNEQYF.

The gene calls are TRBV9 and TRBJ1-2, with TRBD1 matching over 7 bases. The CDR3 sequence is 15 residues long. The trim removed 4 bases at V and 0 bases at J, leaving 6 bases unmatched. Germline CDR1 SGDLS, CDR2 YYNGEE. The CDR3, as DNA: TGTGCCAGCAGCATCAGGGACAGAGCTAACTATGGCTACACCTTC. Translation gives CASSIRDRANYGYTF.

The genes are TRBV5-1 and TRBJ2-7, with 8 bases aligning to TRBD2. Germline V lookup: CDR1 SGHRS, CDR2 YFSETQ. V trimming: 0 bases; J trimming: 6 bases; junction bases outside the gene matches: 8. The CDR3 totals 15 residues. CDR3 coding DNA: TGCGCCAGCAGCTTGGACGCGGGGGGATGGTTCGAGCAGTACTTC. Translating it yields CASSLDAGGWFEQYF. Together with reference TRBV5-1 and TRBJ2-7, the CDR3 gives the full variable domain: KAGVTQTPRYLIKTRGQQVTLSCSPISGHRSVSWYQQTPGQGLQFLFEYFSETQRNKGNFPGRFSGRQFSNSRSEMNVSTLELGDSALYLCASSLDAGGWFEQYFGPGTRLTVT.

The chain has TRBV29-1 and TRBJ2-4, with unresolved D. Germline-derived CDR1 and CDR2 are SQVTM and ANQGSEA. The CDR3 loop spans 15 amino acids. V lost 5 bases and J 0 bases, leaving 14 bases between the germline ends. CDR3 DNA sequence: TGCAGCGTTATCGGGTGGATGGAAGCCAAAAACATTCAGTACTTC. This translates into CSVIGWMEAKNIQYF.

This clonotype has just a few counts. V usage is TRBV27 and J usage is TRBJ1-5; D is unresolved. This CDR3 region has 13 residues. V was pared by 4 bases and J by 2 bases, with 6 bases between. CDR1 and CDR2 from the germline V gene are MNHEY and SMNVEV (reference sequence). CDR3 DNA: TGTGCCAGCAGTTGGAGTCGCAATCAGCCCCAGCATTTT. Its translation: CASSWSRNQPQHF.

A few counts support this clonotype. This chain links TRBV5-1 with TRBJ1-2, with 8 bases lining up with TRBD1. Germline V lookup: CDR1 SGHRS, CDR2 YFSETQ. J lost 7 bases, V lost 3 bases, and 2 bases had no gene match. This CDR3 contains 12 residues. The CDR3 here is CASSWGTGGYTF. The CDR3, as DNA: TGCGCCAGCAGCTGGGGGACAGGTGGCTACACCTTC.

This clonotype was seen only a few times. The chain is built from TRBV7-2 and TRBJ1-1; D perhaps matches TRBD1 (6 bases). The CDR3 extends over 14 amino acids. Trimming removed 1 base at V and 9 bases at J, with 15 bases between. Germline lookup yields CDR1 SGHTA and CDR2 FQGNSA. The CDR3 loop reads CASSLVIRDKQAFF. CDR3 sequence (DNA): TGTGCCAGCAGCTTAGTCATTCGGGACAAACAAGCTTTCTTT. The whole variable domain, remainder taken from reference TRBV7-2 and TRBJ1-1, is GAGVSQSPSNKVTEKGKDVELRCDPISGHTALYWYRQSLGQGLEFLIYFQGNSAPDKSGLPSDRFSAERTGGSVSTLTIQRTQQEDSAVYLCASSLVIRDKQAFFGQGTRLTVV.

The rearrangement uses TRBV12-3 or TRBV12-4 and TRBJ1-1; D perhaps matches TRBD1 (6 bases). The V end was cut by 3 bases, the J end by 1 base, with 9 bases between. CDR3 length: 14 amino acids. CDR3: CASSFNRENTEAFF. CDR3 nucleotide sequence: TGTGCCAGCAGTTTCAACAGGGAGAACACTGAAGCTTTCTTT.

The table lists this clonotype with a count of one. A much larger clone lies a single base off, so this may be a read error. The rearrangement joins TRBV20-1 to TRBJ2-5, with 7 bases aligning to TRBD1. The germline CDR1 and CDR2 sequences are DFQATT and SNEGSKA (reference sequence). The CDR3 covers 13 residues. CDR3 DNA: TGCAGTGCAAAGGGACAGATCCAAGAGGCCCAGTACTTC. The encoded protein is CSAKGQIQEAQYF.

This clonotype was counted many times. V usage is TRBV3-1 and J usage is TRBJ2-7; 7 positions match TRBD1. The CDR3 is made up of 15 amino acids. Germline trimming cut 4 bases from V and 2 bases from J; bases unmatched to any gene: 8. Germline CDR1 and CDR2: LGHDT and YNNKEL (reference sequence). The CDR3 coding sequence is TGTGCCAGCAGCCCAGGTCAGGGACAGACCTACGAGCAGTACTTC. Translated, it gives CASSPGQGQTYEQYF.

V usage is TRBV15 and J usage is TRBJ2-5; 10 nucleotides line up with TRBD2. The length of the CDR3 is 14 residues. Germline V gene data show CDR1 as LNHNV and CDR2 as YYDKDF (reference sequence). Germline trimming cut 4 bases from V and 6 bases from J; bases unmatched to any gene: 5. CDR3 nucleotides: TGTGCCACCAGCACTCCTAGCGGGAGTAAGACCCAGTACTTC. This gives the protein CATSTPSGSKTQYF.